This T cell receptor beta chain appears in the sequencing data of a study of molecular identifiers for immune sequencing clone quantification. Study context: With replicates, the RNA of about 20,000 or 100,000 naive CD8 cells was split five ways and four were sequenced. Study findings and constraints: The study reportedly detected spiked Jurkat TCR RNA from one cell among over 950,000 naive cells. It was shown that clones above 20 RNA copies held over 98% of effector molecules, but under 1% in naive cells.

The authors gated naive CD8 T cells as CD8+CD4-CCR7+CD45RA+ for sorting. Per the germline V gene, CDR1 is MNHEY and CDR2 is SMNVEV (reference sequence). The CDR3 is 15 residues long. TCRdb recomputed calls from the PCR reads with MiXCR, one row per CDR3 protein. The sample lists some 580,000 distinct CDR3 sequences, around 25% occurring once. Note on this clonotype: Its antigen remains unknown. One end of the junction does not line up with germline, which may come from a read error.

The sample was naive CD8+ T cells from blood, with Jurkat cell RNA spiked in. Subset here: FACS-sorted CD8+CD4-CCR7+CD45RA+ naive T cells. This clonotype was sampled from a human donor in good health. Some libraries in this study had Jurkat cell RNA spiked in. The chain has TRBV27 and TRBJ1-1; D might be TRBD1 (6 bases). The CDR3 spells CVSRPFTGMDTEAFF. CDR3 coding DNA: TGTGTCAGCAGGCCCTTTACAGGGATGGACACTGAAGCTTTCTTT.